These 27 T cell receptor beta chains originate from one sample sequenced in a study of blood T cells in healthy people across ages. The use of a sample-barcoded 5' primer and a J-beta primer mix characterized a second PCR of roughly 6 to 11 cycles. TCRdb recomputed calls from the 5' RACE reads with MiXCR, one row per CDR3 protein. Among about 1.1 million distinct CDR3 sequences listed, roughly two fifths were seen once. The sequencing input was blood. The receptor source for this set is a man in his late teens or twenties in good health.

This clonotype came up a few times. J is TRBJ1-2 and V is TRBV6-2 or TRBV6-3; D ambiguous. The germline CDR1 and CDR2 sequences are MNHEY and SVGEGT. This CDR3 spans 15 amino acids. The V end lost 5 bases, the J end lost 0 bases, and 13 bases lay between the germline ends. DNA of the CDR3: TGTGCCAGCAGTCCACCGAGACATCCTAACTATGGCTACACCTTC. Protein sequence: CASSPPRHPNYGYTF.

This clonotype was recorded many times. The chain recombines TRBV4-3 with TRBJ2-2; a possible D gene is TRBD1 (5 bases). V was pared by 0 bases and J by 8 bases, with 13 bases between. The length of the CDR3 is 15 residues. CDR1 is LGHNA, CDR2 YSLEER, per germline. CDR3 protein: CASSQDLSSGGELFF. Here the CDR3 DNA reads TGCGCCAGCAGCCAAGATCTAAGTTCAGGGGGGGAGCTGTTTTTT.

Ten or more counts support this clonotype. The chain has TRBV4-1 and TRBJ1-2; perhaps TRBD1 as D (5 bases). V shed 0 bases and J shed 4 bases, with 9 bases lying between them. The CDR3 is made up of 14 amino acids. The germline CDR1 and CDR2 sequences are MGHRA and YSYEKL. The CDR3 nucleotides read TGCGCCAGCAGCCAAGACCAGGGACCCTATGGCTACACCTTC. This codes for CASSQDQGPYGYTF.

The chain combines TRBV6-1 with TRBJ1-4; possibly TRBD1 for D (6 bases). Trimming took 11 bases from V and 4 from J, leaving 17 bases between them. The germline V gene encodes CDR1 MNHNS and CDR2 SASEGT. The CDR3 length is 14 residues. The CDR3 is CAAGGRSSNEKLFF. The CDR3 region has the DNA TGTGCCGCGGGGGGGCGAAGTAGTAATGAAAAACTGTTTTTT.

This clonotype was detected many times. The chain employs TRBV28 and TRBJ2-3; D uncertain. Germline CDR1 and CDR2: MDHEN and SYDVKM. This CDR3 has 15 amino acids. Deletions cut 2 bases from V and 6 bases from J, with 15 bases between. CDR3 protein: CASSLAGRSWDTQYF. The CDR3 DNA follows: TGTGCCAGCAGTTTAGCCGGCCGGAGTTGGGATACGCAGTATTTT.

This clonotype occurred a few times. This chain connects TRBV25-1 to TRBJ2-1, with 8 bases identical to TRBD2. Germline V gene data show CDR1 as MGHDK and CDR2 as SYGVNS. V lost 0 bases, J lost 5 bases, and 6 bases stayed unmatched. CDR3 length equals 16 residues. CDR3 loop: CASSEYRAGEDNEQFF. In DNA form, the CDR3 reads TGTGCCAGCAGTGAATATCGAGCGGGGGAAGACAATGAGCAGTTCTTC.

J is TRBJ1-1 and V is TRBV20-1; tentative D call: TRBD1 (6 bases). CDR3 size: 13 residues. Per germline, CDR1 DFQATT and CDR2 SNEGSKA (reference sequence). The V end lost 0 bases, the J end lost 8 bases, and 13 bases lay between the germline ends. The chain's CDR3 is CSARDRGGWEAFF. Here the CDR3 DNA reads TGCAGTGCTAGAGATAGGGGGGGCTGGGAAGCTTTCTTT.

This chain uses TRBV6-5 with TRBJ1-1, with TRBD1 matching 7 bases. The ends lost 5 bases at V and 3 bases at J; junction bases unmatched: 9. CDR1 is MNHEY and CDR2 is SVGAGI in the germline V gene. The CDR3 totals 15 residues. The CDR3 protein is CASSNLQGLDTEAFF. In DNA, the CDR3 is TGTGCCAGCAGTAACCTACAGGGGTTGGACACTGAAGCTTTCTTT.

Details on this clonotype: The junction shows a germline mismatch at one end, possibly a read error. The chain carries TRBV6-6 and TRBJ1-2; TRBD1 matches 10 bases. The V gene's germline CDR1 is MNHNY and CDR2 SVGAGI (reference sequence). The CDR3 is made up of 15 amino acids. CDR3 nucleotides: TGTACCAGCAGGACCGGGACAGGGGTTTACTACGGCTACACCTTC. It translates to CTSRTGTGVYYGYTF.

The DNA of the CDR3 is TGTGCCAGCAGTTTAGAAGGGGCCCCTTACGAGCAGTACTTC. It yields the protein CASSLEGAPYEQYF. The rearrangement links TRBV12-3 or TRBV12-4 to TRBJ2-7; the D gene is possibly TRBD1 (5 bases). Trimming took 1 base from V and 4 from J, leaving 11 bases between them. The CDR3 consists of 14 residues.

This clonotype was counted between two and nine times. This chain uses TRBV7-2 with TRBJ1-4; no clear D gene. The CDR3 runs to 17 residues. CDR1 is SGHTA, CDR2 FQGNSA, per germline. Trimming took off 5 bases at V and 7 bases at J, with 23 bases between the two ends. The CDR3 DNA is TGTGCCAGCAGCCTCTCGCCCCAGTCCTCCGGGTCTGAAAAACTGTTTTTT. Protein: CASSLSPQSSGSEKLFF.

Many counts were recorded for this clonotype. The rearrangement links TRBV7-2 to TRBJ1-5; possible D gene TRBD1, 5 bases. V gave up 6 bases and J gave up 3 bases, with 12 bases separating them. Germline V lookup: CDR1 SGHTA, CDR2 FQGNSA. The CDR3 has 14 residues. The CDR3 nucleotides read TGTGCCAGCAGTTTAACAGGTTCCAATCAGCCCCAGCATTTT. Protein sequence: CASSLTGSNQPQHF.

This clonotype showed up just a few times. The chain recombines TRBV4-1 with TRBJ2-1, with 13 bases identical to TRBD2. CDR1 is MGHRA and CDR2 is YSYEKL in the germline V gene. The ends lost 1 base at V and 8 bases at J; junction bases unmatched: 2. CDR3 length: 15 amino acids. The CDR3 DNA follows: TGCGCCAGCAGCCAAGGGACTAGCGGGGGCTATGAGCAGTTCTTC. Translated, it gives CASSQGTSGGYEQFF.

A few counts support this clonotype. V is TRBV7-2 and J is TRBJ2-7, with 7 bases aligning to TRBD1. Germline trimming cut 3 bases from V and 2 bases from J; bases unmatched to any gene: 4. The CDR3 length is 14 residues. The V gene's germline CDR1 is SGHTA and CDR2 FQGNSA. In nucleotides, the CDR3 is TGTGCCAGCAGCTTTGACAGGGATGCCTACGAGCAGTACTTC. Translation: CASSFDRDAYEQYF.

This clonotype was counted between two and nine times. This chain uses TRBV20-1 with TRBJ1-1, with 7 positions matching TRBD1. This CDR3 has 15 amino acids. V shed 6 bases and J 4 bases; nucleotides not matched to a gene: 14. CDR1 is DFQATT and CDR2 is SNEGSKA in the germline V gene (reference sequence). The CDR3, as DNA: TGCAGTGCCAAACCACCAGGGGGAGGGAGCACTGAAGCTTTCTTT. The encoded protein is CSAKPPGGGSTEAFF.

With regard to this clonotype: A read error may explain this, as a much larger clone is one base away. The chain carries TRBV6-5 and TRBJ2-5; 9 bases map to TRBD1. Looked up from germline, CDR1 is MNHEY and CDR2 is SVGAGI. CDR3 length equals 13 residues. The CDR3 DNA reads as TGTGCCTGCAGTGTACAGGGGGCAGAGACCCAGTACTTC. Amino acids: CACSVQGAETQYF.

This clonotype has at least ten counts. J is TRBJ1-1 and V is TRBV12-3 or TRBV12-4; TRBD1 might be the D (5 bases). The CDR3 loop spans 16 amino acids. V lost 1 base and J 1 base, leaving 13 bases between the germline ends. CDR3 nucleotides: TGTGCCAGCAGTTTAGGTGGCAGTAGGGGGAACACTGAAGCTTTCTTT. It codes for CASSLGGSRGNTEAFF.

This clonotype was counted ten times or more. CDR3 loop: CASSQRSGGVDEQFF. The CDR3 nucleotides are TGCGCCAGCAGCCAACGGAGTGGAGGAGTTGATGAGCAGTTCTTC. V and J are TRBV4-1 and TRBJ2-1; tentative D call: TRBD2 (5 bases). CDR3 size: 15 residues. V was pared by 2 bases and J by 8 bases, with 16 bases between. Per the germline V gene, CDR1 is MGHRA and CDR2 is YSYEKL.

The chain employs TRBV4-1 and TRBJ1-2, with a possible D match to TRBD1 (5 bases). The V gene lost 1 base and the J gene lost 4 bases, with 13 bases spanning the gap. The CDR3 spans 15 residues. In germline, CDR1 is MGHRA, CDR2 YSYEKL. In nucleotides, the CDR3 is TGCGCCAGCAGCCAAGCGGCAGGGTTGGGCTATGGCTACACCTTC. This encodes CASSQAAGLGYGYTF.

The gene calls are TRBV20-1 and TRBJ1-2; D unresolved. Trimming took 3 bases from V and 0 from J, leaving 5 bases between them. The CDR3 contains 12 residues. Germline-derived CDR1 and CDR2 are DFQATT and SNEGSKA (reference sequence). CDR3 nucleotides: TGCAGTGCTAGGCTGACTAACTATGGCTACACCTTC. It codes for CSARLTNYGYTF.

J is TRBJ1-6 and V is TRBV10-3; D possibly corresponds to TRBD1 (6 bases). Germline V gene sequence: CDR1 ENHRY, CDR2 SYGVKD. V lost 4 bases to trimming and J lost 6 bases, with 10 bases between them. CDR3 length: 14 amino acids. The CDR3 DNA is TGTGCCATCAGTGCGGGGGCTCCTAATTCACCCCTCCACTTT. Its protein is CAISAGAPNSPLHF.

The chain employs TRBV4-3 and TRBJ1-4; TRBD1 aligns across 11 bases. The CDR3 is made up of 14 amino acids. V shed 4 bases, J shed 5 bases, and the junction held 0 bases outside the gene matches. From germline, CDR1 is LGHNA and CDR2 YSLEER. CDR3 residues: CASSRTGGNEKLFF. Here the CDR3 DNA reads TGCGCCAGCAGCCGGACAGGGGGCAATGAAAAACTGTTTTTT.

The rearrangement links TRBV27 to TRBJ2-3; 10 bases are a match to TRBD2. The germline gives CDR1 MNHEY, CDR2 SMNVEV (reference sequence). The CDR3 has 16 amino acids. With 5 bases clipped from V and 4 bases from J, the junction kept 9 bases outside the gene matches. Here the CDR3 reads CASSRILAGYSDTQYF. The CDR3 DNA is TGTGCCAGCAGTCGGATACTAGCGGGGTATTCAGATACGCAGTATTTT.

The J gene is TRBJ2-5, the V gene TRBV6-5, with TRBD1 as a possible D gene (6 bases). Germline V gene lookup returns CDR1 MNHEY and CDR2 SVGAGI. The V and J ends lost 10 bases and 11 bases respectively, with 26 bases between them. The CDR3 extends over 14 amino acids. The CDR3: CATKTNQGYNEQYF. The DNA of the CDR3 is TGTGCCACCAAGACCAATCAGGGGTACAATGAGCAGTACTTC.

The rearrangement joins TRBV3-1 to TRBJ1-4, with 7 bases matching TRBD1. The CDR3 totals 16 residues. V dropped 0 bases and J dropped 8; count of bases not matched to a gene: 9. Germline V gene lookup returns CDR1 LGHDT and CDR2 YNNKEL (reference sequence). DNA of the CDR3: TGTGCCAGCAGCCAAGAAGGTTACAGGGGAGAGGAAAAACTGTTTTTT. It is translated as CASSQEGYRGEEKLFF.

The rearrangement joins TRBV6-2 or TRBV6-3 to TRBJ2-3; D may be TRBD1 (6 bases). CDR1 is MNHEY, CDR2 SVGEGT, per germline. The CDR3 runs 17 residues. The V end was cut by 2 bases, the J end by 1 base, with 16 bases between. Here the CDR3 reads CASSYGTGKEGTDTQYF. The CDR3 DNA reads TGTGCCAGCAGTTACGGTACAGGGAAGGAGGGCACAGATACGCAGTATTTT.

This clonotype turned up a few times. The V and J genes are TRBV12-5 and TRBJ1-1, with D hard to call. Germline V CDR1 and CDR2: LGHNT, FRNRAP. The CDR3 covers 15 residues. Trimming took 7 bases from V and 4 from J, leaving 19 bases between them. CDR3 protein: CASEPGAGYGTEAFF. CDR3 nucleotides: TGTGCTAGTGAGCCGGGCGCCGGGTACGGCACTGAAGCTTTCTTT. The full variable domain, with the rest looked up from reference TRBV12-5 and TRBJ1-1, is DARVTQTPRHKVTEMGQEVTMRCQPILGHNTVFWYRQTMMQGLELLAYFRNRAPLDDSGMPKDRFSAEMPDATLATLKIQPSEPRDSAVYFCASEPGAGYGTEAFFGQGTRLTVV.